A single sample gave rise to the 29 T cell receptor beta chains below, sequenced in a study of T cells expressing NK-cell markers (dated by TCRdb to 2020 to 2021). Libraries came from 5' RACE. Sequencing instrument: Illumina HiSeq 2000. Following reprocessing of the reads by TCRdb, the data hold one row per CDR3 protein sequence and no DNA is available. This sample's records show about 410,000 distinct CDR3 sequences. The ten largest make up about 10% of the sample. The source material was blood T cells: a sorted CD56 or NKG2C T cell subset, CD4+ or CD8+ T cells, or bulk PBMC T cells (not recorded which). Receptors originate from a woman aged 45-65 years in good health. Donor details come from another sample of the same person, matched by shared clones.

V is TRBV6-2 or TRBV6-3 and J is TRBJ2-1; TCRdb selects TRBD2, and the lack of DNA leaves this call unchecked. This CDR3 has 14 amino acids. Germline loops: CDR1 MNHEY, CDR2 SVGEGT. The CDR3 sequence: CASTGSGRNNEQFF.

The J gene is TRBJ2-1, the V gene TRBV19; TCRdb's D call of TRBD1 is untestable without DNA. This CDR3 has 18 amino acids. Germline lookup yields CDR1 LNHDA and CDR2 SQIVND (reference sequence). The CDR3 sequence: CASSMGVFGGQGWNEQFF.

This sequence joins TRBV21-1 and TRBJ2-1; TCRdb picks TRBD2, but there is no DNA to check that call. TRBV21-1 is a pseudogene. The length of the CDR3 is 14 residues. The CDR3 protein is CASSKAERVHEQFF.

The V gene is TRBV7-6, the J gene TRBJ2-1; TCRdb names TRBD1, which stays unverified in the absence of DNA. CDR1 and CDR2 from the germline V gene are SGHVS and FNYEAQ. There are 16 residues in the CDR3. This CDR3 is CASSSIGGDPYNEQFF.

The chain carries TRBV6-5 and TRBJ2-2. Germline V gene data show CDR1 as MNHEY and CDR2 as SVGAGI. This CDR3 is 14 amino acids long. CDR3 amino acids: CASSYSGTGELFFF.

The J gene is TRBJ2-1, the V gene TRBV7-3; the D call from TCRdb, TRBD1, cannot be confirmed without DNA. CDR3 size: 15 residues. Per germline, CDR1 SGHTA and CDR2 FQGTGA. The CDR3 sequence: CASSLTGTGINEQFF.

This chain uses TRBV5-1 with TRBJ1-4; as DNA is missing, the TRBD1 call by TCRdb cannot be tested. Germline values: CDR1 SGHRS, CDR2 YFSETQ. The length of the CDR3 is 14 residues. CDR3 amino acids: CASSPRGGFEKLFF.

This chain links TRBV12-3 or TRBV12-4 with TRBJ2-1; the D gene TCRdb calls, TRBD1, cannot be checked with no DNA. The CDR3 consists of 17 residues. This CDR3 reads CASSSQTGGTYYNEQFF.

The gene calls are TRBV10-3 and TRBJ1-1; with no DNA, the TCRdb D assignment of TRBD1 cannot be verified. CDR3 length: 14 residues. The germline CDR1 and CDR2 sequences are ENHRY and SYGVKD. CDR3 residues: CAISPTGTNTEAFF.

V is TRBV12-3 or TRBV12-4 and J is TRBJ2-2; TCRdb's D call of TRBD1 is untestable without DNA. The CDR3 has 15 residues. CDR3 sequence reads: CASSSASGWGRELFF.

The J gene is TRBJ2-1, the V gene TRBV11-3. Germline V gene data show CDR1 as SGHNT and CDR2 as YENEEA. The CDR3 is 12 residues long. The CDR3 sequence is CASSNSNNEQFF.

The chain has TRBV6-1 and TRBJ2-3. Germline-derived CDR1 and CDR2 are MNHNS and SASEGT. The CDR3 consists of 18 residues. The CDR3 loop reads CASSEKPRGVTSTDTQYF.

The chain links TRBV9 to TRBJ2-1; the TCRdb D gene call, TRBD2, has no DNA to confirm it. Germline CDR1 and CDR2: SGDLS and YYNGEE. This CDR3 contains 15 residues. The CDR3 here is CASSVAWRESNEQFF.

The rearrangement uses TRBV20-1 and TRBJ1-2; lacking DNA, the TRBD1 call made by TCRdb goes unchecked. Germline V gene sequence: CDR1 DFQATT, CDR2 SNEGSKA (reference sequence). This CDR3 has 17 amino acids. The CDR3 sequence: CSARDLFSGTGGDGYTF.

The chain employs TRBV7-9 and TRBJ1-3; absent DNA, TCRdb's TRBD1 call cannot be checked. Germline V lookup: CDR1 SEHNR, CDR2 FQNEAQ (reference sequence). The CDR3 length is 16 residues. CDR3: CASSLGGSLSGNTIYF. Full variable domain (rest looked up from reference TRBV7-9 and TRBJ1-3): DTGVSQNPRHKITKRGQNVTFRCDPISEHNRLYWYRQTLGQGPEFLTYFQNEAQLEKSRLLSDRFSAERPKGSFSTLEIQRTEQGDSAMYLCASSLGGSLSGNTIYFGEGSWLTVV.

The V call is TRBV6-6, the J call TRBJ2-7; TCRdb designates TRBD2, a call that cannot be tested without DNA. CDR3 length: 14 residues. CDR1 and CDR2 from the germline V gene are MNHNY and SVGAGI (reference sequence). CDR3: CASSPTTGSGEQYF.

The CDR3 loop reads CATSEYSTGTPNEQFF. The chain recombines TRBV24-1 with TRBJ2-1; the D gene TCRdb calls, TRBD1, cannot be checked with no DNA. This CDR3 region has 16 residues. Germline values: CDR1 KGHDR, CDR2 SFDVKD.

The chain has TRBV12-3 or TRBV12-4 and TRBJ1-4; the TCRdb call, TRBD1, lacks DNA for checking. CDR3 length equals 16 residues. The CDR3 region is CASSSYRELPEEKLFF.

The chain is built from TRBV6-5 and TRBJ2-3; the TCRdb call, TRBD2, lacks DNA for checking. The germline gives CDR1 MNHEY, CDR2 SVGAGI. The CDR3 has 16 residues. The CDR3: CASSTIAGAGTDTQYF.

The gene calls are TRBV29-1 and TRBJ2-1; TCRdb's D call, TRBD1, is unchecked because there is no DNA. Germline assignment: CDR1 SQVTM and CDR2 ANQGSEA. CDR3 length: 12 amino acids. The CDR3 loop is CSVVGGGDEQFF.

The chain joins TRBV5-5 to TRBJ2-3; the TRBD2 assignment by TCRdb is unverifiable without DNA. Germline loops: CDR1 SGHKS, CDR2 YYEKEE (reference sequence). The length of the CDR3 is 17 residues. The CDR3 protein is CASSLVNVAGSTDTQYF.

J is TRBJ2-5 and V is TRBV12-3 or TRBV12-4; TCRdb outputs TRBD1, but without DNA this stays unchecked. This CDR3 is built from 14 residues. The CDR3 protein is CASTGDPFQETQYF.

J is TRBJ2-5 and V is TRBV4-1. The CDR3 is made up of 14 amino acids. The germline CDR1 and CDR2 sequences are MGHRA and YSYEKL. Here the CDR3 reads CASSQEAGSQTQYF.

The V call is TRBV7-9, the J call TRBJ1-3. Germline-derived CDR1 and CDR2 are SEHNR and FQNEAQ (reference sequence). CDR3 size: 16 residues. The CDR3 is CASSFLALGSGNTIYF.

The V gene is TRBV29-1, the J gene TRBJ2-2; TCRdb returns TRBD1, unconfirmable since there is no DNA. The CDR3 spans 15 residues. Germline V gives CDR1 SQVTM, CDR2 ANQGSEA. CDR3 in amino acids: CSAPGTGGVTGELFF.

This chain uses TRBV19 with TRBJ2-3; TCRdb's assignment of TRBD2 cannot be checked, as there is no DNA. This CDR3 contains 15 residues. From germline, CDR1 is LNHDA and CDR2 SQIVND (reference sequence). The CDR3 sequence is CASYGGGAYTDTQYF.

V gene TRBV24-1 combines with J gene TRBJ1-5. Germline-derived CDR1 and CDR2 are KGHDR and SFDVKD. The CDR3 covers 16 residues. This CDR3 is CATSDPDGGSNQPQHF.

The chain employs TRBV12-3 or TRBV12-4 and TRBJ1-6. This CDR3 is built from 14 residues. CDR3 in amino acids: CASSPQVRNSPLHF.

The chain joins TRBV7-8 to TRBJ2-7; the D call of TRBD2 rests on TCRdb alone, since no DNA is present to check it. Germline CDR1 and CDR2: SGHVS and FQNEAQ. This CDR3 contains 13 residues. The CDR3 region is CASSHSGRDEQYF.